A single sample gave rise to the 9 T cell receptor beta chains below, sequenced in a study of T cell repertoires in cytomegalovirus infection (dated by TCRdb to the late 2010s). Sequencing used an Illumina HiSeq 1500. Through fastp at Q25 and MiXCR, TCRdb rebuilt clones from the public reads, retaining in-frame beta chains. Every distinct CDR3 protein forms one entry, paired with its most common genes and DNA. This sample lists 210,000 or so distinct CDR3 sequences; around 6.2% were detected once. About 6.5% of the sample is in the top ten clones. Material: PBMCs. These receptor sequences come from a human donor in good health (CMV status not recorded). Some clones in this sample may be carry-over from other donors' samples.

This clonotype was detected ten times or more. The chain has TRBV6-2 or TRBV6-3 and TRBJ2-1; no reliable D call. CDR1 is MNHEY and CDR2 is SVGEGT in the germline V gene. V was shortened by 0 bases and J by 4 bases, with 10 bases between the two germline ends. The CDR3 contains 15 residues. The CDR3 DNA reads as TGTGCCAGCAGTTACTCCCAGGCGGTTTACAATGAGCAGTTCTTC. Protein product: CASSYSQAVYNEQFF.

In this sample, this clonotype turned up many times. The chain joins TRBV7-6 to TRBJ2-5, with D maybe TRBD2 (5 bases). The V end was cut by 8 bases, the J end by 5 bases, with 21 bases between. The CDR3 totals 15 residues. CDR1 is SGHVS, CDR2 FNYEAQ, per germline. The CDR3 DNA is TGTGCCAGCGGGCTATATCACATTTCGGGGGAGACCCAGTACTTC. This translates into CASGLYHISGETQYF.

The rearrangement joins TRBV4-3 to TRBJ1-2, with TRBD1 matching 7 bases. Germline CDR1 LGHNA, CDR2 YSLEER. V was clipped by 0 bases and J by 4 bases; unmatched bases: 2. The CDR3 extends over 14 amino acids. The CDR3 sequence: CASSQDRTGYGYTF. CDR3 nucleotides: TGCGCCAGCAGCCAAGACCGGACAGGCTATGGCTACACCTTC.

This clonotype was counted at least ten times. This chain connects TRBV20-1 to TRBJ1-5; D is unclear. This CDR3 contains 14 residues. Germline loops: CDR1 DFQATT, CDR2 SNEGSKA (reference sequence). V lost 2 bases to trimming and J lost 0 bases, with 8 bases between them. CDR3 bases: TGCAGTGCTAGATTGGAGTATAGCAATCAGCCCCAGCATTTT. The encoded protein is CSARLEYSNQPQHF.

This clonotype was recorded many times. This chain joins TRBV20-1 and TRBJ2-5; 14 nucleotides align to TRBD2. The junction had 14 bases not matched to a gene; V was cut back by 1 base and J by 4 bases. The CDR3 runs to 19 residues. In germline, CDR1 is DFQATT, CDR2 SNEGSKA (reference sequence). The CDR3 loop is CSARGEVGTSGGERETQYF. The CDR3 nucleotides read TGCAGTGCTAGAGGGGAGGTCGGGACTAGCGGGGGAGAACGAGAGACCCAGTACTTC.

This clonotype was detected once. V gene TRBV3-1 combines with J gene TRBJ2-7, with unresolved D. This CDR3 has 17 residues. Trimming stripped 0 bases from V and 4 bases from J, with 19 bases between. From germline, CDR1 is LGHDT and CDR2 YNNKEL (reference sequence). CDR3 loop: CASSQDTQTYSIYEQYF. DNA for the CDR3: TGTGCCAGCAGCCAAGATACCCAGACATATTCGATTTACGAGCAGTACTTC.

In its sample, this clonotype was seen many times. V is TRBV7-3 and J is TRBJ1-1; D possibly corresponds to TRBD1 (5 bases). CDR1 and CDR2 (germline): SGHTA, FQGTGA. The CDR3 covers 14 residues. Deletions cut 5 bases from V and 1 base from J, with 11 bases between. The CDR3, as DNA: TGTGCCAGCAGCCCCGGACATGCGAACACTGAAGCTTTCTTT. Translating gives CASSPGHANTEAFF.

In this sample, this clonotype turned up many times. J is TRBJ1-2 and V is TRBV29-1; no reliable D call. The V and J ends lost 5 bases and 0 bases respectively, with 10 bases between them. There are 13 residues in the CDR3. Germline V gives CDR1 SQVTM, CDR2 ANQGSEA. CDR3 in amino acids: CSVNPRANYGYTF. The CDR3 bases are TGCAGCGTTAATCCCAGAGCTAACTATGGCTACACCTTC. The full variable domain, with the rest looked up from reference TRBV29-1 and TRBJ1-2, is SAVISQKPSRDICQRGTSLTIQCQVDSQVTMMFWYRQQPGQSLTLIATANQGSEATYESGFVIDKFPISRPNLTFSTLTVSNMSPEDSSIYLCSVNPRANYGYTFGSGTRLTVV.

This clonotype was detected many times. The CDR3, as DNA: TGCAGCGCTGAGACAGGGACAGATACGCAGTATTTT. It encodes CSAETGTDTQYF. The chain links TRBV29-1 to TRBJ2-3, with 7 bases that match TRBD1. J was trimmed by 3 bases and V by 7 bases; bases with no gene match: 4. The germline V gene encodes CDR1 SQVTM and CDR2 ANQGSEA. The CDR3 runs 12 residues.